This TCR beta chain was documented in a study of T cells in localized non-small cell lung cancer. Study-wide results and limits: For the top 100 tumor clones, a median roughly 56 also appeared in adjacent lung. Blood T cell density predicted longer survival; adjacent-lung clonality, shorter.

The repertoire was sequenced with immunoSEQ multiplex PCR; TCRdb's copy has only in-frame clones and lacks some. The sample lists 25,000 to 40,000 clones; about 80% were seen once. Turning to this clone: The antigen remains undetermined.

CDR3 length: 13 amino acids. The V gene's germline CDR1 is SGHAT and CDR2 FQNNGV. The V end lost 3 bases, the J end lost 2 bases, and 6 bases lay between the germline ends. The TCR sequence derives from a male donor at least 60 years old with stage III squamous cell lung carcinoma. The sample here was peripheral blood, taken before any cancer treatment. V and J are TRBV11-2 and TRBJ2-3; unclear D gene. For the CDR3, the DNA is TGTGCCAGCAGCTTCCCCGACACAGATACGCAGTATTTT. Protein sequence: CASSFPDTDTQYF.